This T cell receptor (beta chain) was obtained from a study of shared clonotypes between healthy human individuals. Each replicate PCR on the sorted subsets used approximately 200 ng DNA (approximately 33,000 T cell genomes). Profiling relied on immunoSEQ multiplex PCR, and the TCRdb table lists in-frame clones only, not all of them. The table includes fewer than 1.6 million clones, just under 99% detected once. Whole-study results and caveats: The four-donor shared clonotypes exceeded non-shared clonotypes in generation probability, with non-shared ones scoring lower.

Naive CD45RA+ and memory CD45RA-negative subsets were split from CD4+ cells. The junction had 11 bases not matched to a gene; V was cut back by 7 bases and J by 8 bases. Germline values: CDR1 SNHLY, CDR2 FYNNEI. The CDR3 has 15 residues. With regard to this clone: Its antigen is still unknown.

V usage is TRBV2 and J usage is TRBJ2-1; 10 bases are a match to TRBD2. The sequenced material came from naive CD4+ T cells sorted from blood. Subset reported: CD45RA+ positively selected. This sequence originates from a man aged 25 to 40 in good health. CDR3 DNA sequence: TGTGCCAGCATACCCACTAGCGGGATTGTTGATGAGCAGTTCTTC. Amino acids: CASIPTSGIVDEQFF.